Listed below are T cell receptor beta chains from one sample, sequenced in a study of shared clonotypes between healthy human individuals. Sequencing used immunoSEQ multiplex PCR; TCRdb keeps in-frame clones, though not all of them. This sample has hundreds of thousands of clones, with about 80% found just once. Sequenced sample: PBMCs. These receptors were taken from a woman in her 40s in good health. Some clones in this sample may be carry-over from other donors' samples. Both conserved end residues are trimmed from each CDR3.

cdr3_length,v_call,j_call,cdr3_aa
13,TRBV4-2,TRBJ2-5,ASSRVGTSQETQY
12,TRBV5-4,TRBJ1-2,ASSFARGSDGYT
13,TRBV28,TRBJ2-7,ASGPQGAPTYEQY
13,TRBV19,TRBJ2-2,ASSPSGVISGELF
12,TRBV10-2,TRBJ2-3,ASRSSGDSHTQY
11,TRBV11-2,TRBJ1-2,ASSPLGARGYT
12,TRBV27,TRBJ2-3,ASSLLRTGDTQY
12,TRBV7-8,TRBJ1-5,ASSLASGGQPQH
15,TRBV18,TRBJ2-2,ASSPGRGQPNTGELF
14,TRBV9,TRBJ2-3,ASSVRLAGLGDTQY
12,TRBV11-2,TRBJ2-7,ASSLAGGWYEQY
13,TRBV5-4,TRBJ2-5,ASTGQDTTGETQY
12,TRBV28,TRBJ2-7,ASSLSNSLYEQY
13,TRBV18,TRBJ1-5,ASSPETGRQQPQH
11,TRBV27,TRBJ2-1,ASSRTTYNEQF
11,TRBV18,TRBJ2-1,ASSTTLAGEQF
12,TRBV11-2,TRBJ2-7,ASSLDVNYGEQY
13,TRBV9,TRBJ1-1,ASSVGGSGNTEAF
15,TRBV7-2,TRBJ1-4,ASSPDRGPATNEKLF
13,TRBV6-4,TRBJ2-2,ASSEGIANTGELF
12,TRBV9,TRBJ1-2,ASSETGQTYGYT
13,TRBV11-2,TRBJ2-2,ASSLGLGSTGELF
10,TRBV6-1,TRBJ2-7,ASSGGNWEQY
17,TRBV7-9,TRBJ2-1,ASSVIINPGLPLGNEQF
13,TRBV9,TRBJ2-1,ASSVGLGNYNEQF
11,TRBV7-8,TRBJ2-5,ASRSTGYGTQY
13,TRBV7-2,TRBJ1-2,ASSPGHRTNYGYT
13,TRBV27,TRBJ1-2,ASSPGQGIGYGYT
12,TRBV5-8,TRBJ1-2,ASSLGQGYYGYT
13,TRBV30,TRBJ1-1,AWNHRGALNTEAF
13,TRBV7-2,TRBJ1-2,ASSLAGGGAYGYT
11,TRBV30,TRBJ2-1,AWSVTSGRVLF
14,TRBV12-5,TRBJ1-2,ASGFFGATVHYGYT
11,TRBV5-1,TRBJ2-1,ASTESSYNEQF
11,TRBV2,TRBJ1-2,ASSGGASYGYT
13,TRBV19,TRBJ1-4,ASSILGTVNEKLF
12,TRBV14,TRBJ2-1,ASSQEVWYNEQF
12,TRBV27,TRBJ1-1,ASSSGGGNTEAF
14,TRBV7-9,TRBJ2-2,ASSKGGVTYTGELF
14,TRBV30,TRBJ2-1,AWRDLRTSGIHEQF
12,TRBV6-4,TRBJ2-2,ASSESPHTGELF
13,TRBV4-1,TRBJ2-2,ASSQEASGSGELF